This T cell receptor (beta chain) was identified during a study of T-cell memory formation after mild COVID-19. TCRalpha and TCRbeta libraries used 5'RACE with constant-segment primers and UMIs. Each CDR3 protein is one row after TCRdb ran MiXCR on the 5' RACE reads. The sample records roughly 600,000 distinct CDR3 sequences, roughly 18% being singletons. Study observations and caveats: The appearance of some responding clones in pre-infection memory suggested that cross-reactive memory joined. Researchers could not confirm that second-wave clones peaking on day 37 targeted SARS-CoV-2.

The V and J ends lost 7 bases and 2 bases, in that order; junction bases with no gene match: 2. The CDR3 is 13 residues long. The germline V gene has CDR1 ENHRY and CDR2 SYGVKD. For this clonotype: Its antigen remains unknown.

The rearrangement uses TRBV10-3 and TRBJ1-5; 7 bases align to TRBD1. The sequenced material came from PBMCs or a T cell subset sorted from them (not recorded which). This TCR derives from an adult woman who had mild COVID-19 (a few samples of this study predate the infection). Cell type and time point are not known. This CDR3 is CAINQGGNQPQHF. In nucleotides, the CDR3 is TGTGCCATCAATCAGGGGGGCAATCAGCCCCAGCATTTT.